A single sample is the source of the 31 T cell receptor beta chains below, sequenced in a study of cytomegalovirus exposure and HLA in healthy donors. Method: immunoSEQ multiplex PCR; TCRdb's copy keeps in-frame clones and lacks some. The profile covers under 95,000 clones, with around 94% appearing a single time and 2.5% to 4% taken by the ten largest. Sequenced: PBMCs. The receptors originated from a woman aged 18-30 years in good health and CMV-seropositive.

The table lists this clone with a count of one. The chain couples TRBV18 to TRBJ1-2; unclear D gene. CDR3 length: 12 amino acids. Germline V CDR1 and CDR2: KGHSH, LQKENI. The V end lost 4 bases, the J end lost 5 bases, and 8 bases lay between the germline ends. The CDR3 sequence: CASSREMYGYTF. DNA of the CDR3: TGTGCCAGCTCACGCGAGATGTATGGCTACACCTTC.

This chain links TRBV18 with TRBJ2-5; D is ambiguous. With 2 bases removed from V and 4 bases from J, the gap between germline ends came to 8 bases. Germline V gene data show CDR1 as KGHSH and CDR2 as LQKENI. This CDR3 region has 13 residues. CDR3 bases: TGTGCCAGCTCACCAGACCCAGGAGAGACCCAGTACTTC. It codes for CASSPDPGETQYF.

The chain employs TRBV27 and TRBJ2-2; 7 nucleotides match TRBD1. Looked up from germline, CDR1 is MNHEY and CDR2 is SMNVEV (reference sequence). V was clipped by 1 base and J by 6 bases; unmatched bases: 5. The CDR3 runs to 15 residues. The CDR3 DNA reads TGTGCCAGCAGTTTATACAGGGGTAATGCCGGGGAGCTGTTTTTT. As protein: CASSLYRGNAGELFF.

This chain uses TRBV4-3 with TRBJ1-1; the D is unclear. Germline values: CDR1 LGHNA, CDR2 YSLEER. The CDR3 consists of 13 residues. V gave up 0 bases and J gave up 10 bases, with 12 bases separating them. CDR3 DNA: TGCGCCAGCAGCCAAGATTTACGTGATAGAGCTTTCTTT. Encoded protein: CASSQDLRDRAFF.

The chain is built from TRBV5-6 and TRBJ2-7, with 7 bases lining up with TRBD1. The CDR3 is made up of 14 amino acids. The germline V gene has CDR1 SGHDT and CDR2 YYEEEE. V lost 4 bases, J lost 2 bases, and 6 bases stayed unmatched. The CDR3 reads CASSKLDRPYEQYF. The CDR3 DNA is TGTGCCAGCAGCAAGCTGGACAGGCCCTACGAGCAGTACTTC.

V gene TRBV28 combines with J gene TRBJ1-2; 7 bases are a match to TRBD1. J gave up 7 bases and V 6 bases, and 8 bases lay outside the gene matches. The V gene's germline CDR1 is MDHEN and CDR2 SYDVKM. CDR3 length equals 13 residues. CDR3 sequence (DNA): TGTGCCAGCAGAATAGTGGGGGACAGTGGCTACACCTTC. Protein product: CASRIVGDSGYTF.

The chain combines TRBV6-5 with TRBJ2-3; 7 bases map to TRBD1. After removal of 0 bases from V and 1 base from J, the junction contained 4 bases not matched to a gene. This CDR3 comprises 16 residues. CDR1 MNHEY and CDR2 SVGAGI come from the germline V gene. The CDR3 bases are TGTGCCAGCAGTTACTCGACAGGGTTGGGCACAGATACGCAGTATTTT. Its protein is CASSYSTGLGTDTQYF.

V gene TRBV4-1 combines with J gene TRBJ1-1; D is uncertain. Germline CDR1 reads MGHRA; CDR2 reads YSYEKL. This CDR3 comprises 16 residues. The V end lost 3 bases, the J end lost 1 base, and 15 bases lay between the germline ends. CDR3 residues: CASSHPSDLSNTEAFF. DNA for the CDR3: TGCGCCAGCAGCCATCCTAGTGATCTCTCGAACACTGAAGCTTTCTTT.

The J gene is TRBJ2-7, the V gene TRBV18; D might be TRBD1 (6 bases). CDR3 length: 15 amino acids. V dropped 3 bases and J dropped 2 bases, with 14 bases sitting between them. Germline CDR1 is KGHSH and CDR2 is LQKENI. The CDR3 DNA reads TGTGCCAGCTCACCCGTGACAGGTCGGACCTACGAGCAGTACTTC. This gives the protein CASSPVTGRTYEQYF. Together with reference TRBV18 and TRBJ2-7, the CDR3 gives the full variable domain: NAGVMQNPRHLVRRRGQEARLRCSPMKGHSHVYWYRQLPEEGLKFMVYLQKENIIDESGMPKERFSAEFPKEGPSILRIQQVVRGDSAAYFCASSPVTGRTYEQYFGPGTRLTVT.

This clone appeared once. J is TRBJ2-3 and V is TRBV5-1; 10 bases map to TRBD1. V was clipped by 4 bases and J by 5 bases; unmatched bases: 7. The CDR3 extends over 15 amino acids. Germline V gene sequence: CDR1 SGHRS, CDR2 YFSETQ. CDR3 amino acids: CASSGGTGAGDTQYF. DNA of the CDR3: TGCGCCAGCAGCGGAGGGACAGGGGCGGGAGATACGCAGTATTTT.

The chain joins TRBV28 to TRBJ2-3, with no clear D. Trimming left V 4 bases short and J 3 bases short, with 8 bases between. This CDR3 region has 13 residues. The germline V gene has CDR1 MDHEN and CDR2 SYDVKM. The CDR3 nucleotides read TGTGCCAGCAGTTCCCCTGCGACAGATACGCAGTATTTT. Its protein is CASSSPATDTQYF.

This clone was seen a single time. The V and J genes are TRBV28 and TRBJ2-5, with D maybe TRBD1 (7 bases). Germline V gene lookup returns CDR1 MDHEN and CDR2 SYDVKM. The CDR3 is 12 residues long. V lost 4 bases to trimming and J lost 5 bases, with 8 bases between them. CDR3 sequence reads: CASSSGGETQYF. In DNA, the CDR3 is TGTGCCAGCAGTTCAGGGGGGGAGACCCAGTACTTC.

This chain uses TRBV5-6 with TRBJ1-1, with D possibly being TRBD1 (6 bases). CDR3 length equals 13 residues. Germline CDR1 SGHDT, CDR2 YYEEEE. V lost 3 bases and J 2 bases, leaving 8 bases between the germline ends. The CDR3 region has the DNA TGTGCCAGCAGCTGGGACATTAACACTGAAGCTTTCTTT. It specifies CASSWDINTEAFF.

Written as DNA, the CDR3 is TGTGCCAGCAGCCCCAACCGGGACAGGGAAAAAGAGACCCAGTACTTC. It yields the protein CASSPNRDREKETQYF. The V gene is TRBV7-9, the J gene TRBJ2-5; 9 bases map to TRBD1. The CDR3 is made up of 16 amino acids. With 5 bases clipped from V and 3 bases from J, the junction kept 10 bases outside the gene matches. Germline V gene data show CDR1 as SEHNR and CDR2 as FQNEAQ (reference sequence).

CDR3 DNA: TGTGCCACCAGCAGAGCCTGGGGAGGAGGGGAAAAACTGTTTTTT. Amino acids: CATSRAWGGGEKLFF. J is TRBJ1-4 and V is TRBV15, with D uncertain. V shed 1 base and J shed 8 bases, with 14 bases lying between them. This CDR3 has 15 residues. Germline V gives CDR1 LNHNV, CDR2 YYDKDF (reference sequence). The full variable domain, with the rest looked up from reference TRBV15 and TRBJ1-4, is DAMVIQNPRYQVTQFGKPVTLSCSQTLNHNVMYWYQQKSSQAPKLLFHYYDKDFNNEADTPDNFQSRRPNTSFCFLDIRSPGLGDTAMYLCATSRAWGGGEKLFFGSGTQLSVL.

This chain uses TRBV4-1 with TRBJ2-3; a possible D gene is TRBD1 (6 bases). The germline V gene encodes CDR1 MGHRA and CDR2 YSYEKL. The CDR3 is 13 amino acids. With 3 bases removed from V and 6 bases from J, the gap between germline ends came to 10 bases. The CDR3 region is CASSHPQGDTQYF. CDR3 DNA sequence: TGCGCCAGCAGCCACCCGCAGGGGGATACGCAGTATTTT.

The DNA of the CDR3 is TGTGCCAGCTCACCAGACTCAACCTACGAGCAGTACTTC. This codes for CASSPDSTYEQYF. The chain recombines TRBV18 with TRBJ2-7; D remains ambiguous. This CDR3 spans 13 amino acids. Per germline, CDR1 KGHSH and CDR2 LQKENI. V was shortened by 2 bases and J by 2 bases, with 7 bases between the two germline ends.

The chain uses TRBV30 and TRBJ1-5; D possibly corresponds to TRBD1 (5 bases). This CDR3 is 15 amino acids long. V was shortened by 4 bases and J by 4 bases, with 17 bases between the two germline ends. The germline gives CDR1 GTSNPN, CDR2 SVGIG (reference sequence). CDR3 loop: CAWNFGGAGNQPQHF. The CDR3 DNA sequence: TGTGCCTGGAATTTCGGGGGTGCAGGTAATCAGCCCCAGCATTTT.

This sequence joins TRBV27 and TRBJ1-1; weak D call: TRBD1 (5 bases). The germline V gene has CDR1 MNHEY and CDR2 SMNVEV (reference sequence). The CDR3 has 13 residues. V shed 0 bases and J shed 7 bases, with 9 bases lying between them. CDR3 loop: CASSLSGAGEAFF. The DNA of the CDR3 is TGTGCCAGCAGTTTATCAGGGGCCGGTGAAGCTTTCTTT.

V and J are TRBV7-9 and TRBJ2-7; maybe TRBD1 (5 bases). The CDR3 totals 14 residues. Germline CDR1 is SEHNR and CDR2 is FQNEAQ (reference sequence). Trimming took 5 bases from V and 6 from J, leaving 17 bases between them. The CDR3 spells CASSRLRSQGEQYF. DNA for the CDR3: TGTGCCAGCAGCCGATTACGGTCCCAGGGCGAGCAGTACTTC. Drawing the rest from reference TRBV7-9 and TRBJ2-7, the complete variable domain is DTGVSQNPRHKITKRGQNVTFRCDPISEHNRLYWYRQTLGQGPEFLTYFQNEAQLEKSRLLSDRFSAERPKGSFSTLEIQRTEQGDSAMYLCASSRLRSQGEQYFGPGTRLTVT.

V usage is TRBV13 and J usage is TRBJ2-7; 11 bases are a match to TRBD1. The junction had 5 bases not matched to a gene; V was cut back by 5 bases and J by 2 bases. This CDR3 contains 15 residues. The germline CDR1 and CDR2 sequences are PRHDT and FYEKMQ (reference sequence). CDR3 in DNA: TGTGCCAGCAGCCAGGACAGGGGGCCCACCTACGAGCAGTACTTC. Its protein product is CASSQDRGPTYEQYF.

V gene TRBV5-8 combines with J gene TRBJ1-3; no firm D call. The CDR3 spans 13 residues. CDR1 is SGHTS and CDR2 is YDEGEE in the germline V gene. V was pared by 4 bases and J by 9 bases, with 14 bases between. The chain's CDR3 is CASSVGREGTIYF. CDR3 bases: TGTGCCAGCAGCGTAGGACGGGAGGGCACCATATATTTT.

This chain joins TRBV27 and TRBJ1-1, with 8 bases matching TRBD1. Germline assignment: CDR1 MNHEY and CDR2 SMNVEV (reference sequence). V shed 5 bases, J shed 1 base, and the junction held 12 bases outside the gene matches. The CDR3 totals 17 residues. CDR3 sequence: CASSPRPAGTGNTEAFF. CDR3 nucleotides: TGTGCCAGCAGTCCTAGGCCCGCCGGGACAGGGAACACTGAAGCTTTCTTT.

The chain has TRBV5-4 and TRBJ2-1, with 9 bases matching TRBD2. This CDR3 is 16 amino acids long. The germline CDR1 and CDR2 sequences are SGHNT and YYREEE (reference sequence). V dropped 0 bases and J dropped 6; count of bases not matched to a gene: 7. CDR3: CASSLDWTSVLNEQFF. Written as DNA, the CDR3 is TGTGCCAGCAGCTTGGATTGGACTAGCGTACTCAATGAGCAGTTCTTC. Filled out from reference TRBV5-4 and TRBJ2-1, the complete variable domain reads ETGVTQSPTHLIKTRGQQVTLRCSSQSGHNTVSWYQQALGQGPQFIFQYYREEENGRGNFPPRFSGLQFPNYSSELNVNALELDDSALYLCASSLDWTSVLNEQFFGPGTRLTVL.

The chain has TRBV7-2 and TRBJ1-2; 10 nucleotides match TRBD1. The ends lost 4 bases at V and 4 bases at J; junction bases unmatched: 3. The CDR3 consists of 14 residues. CDR1 and CDR2 from the germline V gene are SGHTA and FQGNSA. The CDR3 protein is CASSSRTGGYGYTF. In DNA, the CDR3 is TGTGCCAGCAGCTCCCGGACAGGGGGCTATGGCTACACCTTC.

The chain joins TRBV5-3 to TRBJ2-3; TRBD2 is a possible D gene (5 bases). TRBV5-3 carries the ORF label, with uncertain function. Trimming removed 5 bases at V and 0 bases at J, with 16 bases between. CDR3 length: 16 residues. This CDR3 reads CARRRPDFSSTDTQYF. DNA of the CDR3: TGTGCCAGAAGACGACCGGACTTTTCAAGCACAGATACGCAGTATTTT.

The chain is built from TRBV5-6 and TRBJ1-3; TRBD1 aligns across 9 bases. After removal of 2 bases from V and 4 bases from J, the junction contained 4 bases not matched to a gene. The CDR3 contains 15 residues. Germline V gene lookup returns CDR1 SGHDT and CDR2 YYEEEE. This chain's CDR3 is CASSLQGARGNTIYF. In DNA, the CDR3 is TGTGCCAGCAGCTTACAGGGGGCGAGGGGAAACACCATATATTTT.

CDR3 sequence (DNA): TGCAGCGTTTTTGCAGGGCAGGAAAAACTGTTTTTT. This sequence encodes CSVFAGQEKLFF. The chain combines TRBV29-1 with TRBJ1-4, with D possibly being TRBD1 (5 bases). The V end lost 5 bases, the J end lost 8 bases, and 12 bases lay between the germline ends. CDR3 length: 12 residues. The germline CDR1 and CDR2 sequences are SQVTM and ANQGSEA.

The chain couples TRBV30 to TRBJ1-2, with TRBD1 as a possible D gene (6 bases). The CDR3 is 13 residues long. V dropped 2 bases and J dropped 4 bases, with 11 bases sitting between them. CDR1 is GTSNPN, CDR2 SVGIG, per germline (reference sequence). CDR3 bases: TGTGCCTGGAGTCCGGGACACCTCTATGGCTACACCTTC. Protein sequence: CAWSPGHLYGYTF.

This clone came up a few times. V gene TRBV4-1 combines with J gene TRBJ2-7; 11 nucleotides agree with TRBD2. The trim removed 4 bases at V and 5 bases at J, leaving 19 bases unmatched. Germline CDR1 and CDR2: MGHRA and YSYEKL. The CDR3 consists of 19 residues. CDR3 sequence: CASSPRWGSGGDFNDEQYF. CDR3 bases: TGCGCCAGCAGCCCCAGATGGGGTAGCGGGGGGGATTTCAACGACGAGCAGTACTTC.

The V and J genes are TRBV25-1 and TRBJ1-6; D unclear. The CDR3 runs to 15 residues. Germline-derived CDR1 and CDR2 are MGHDK and SYGVNS. Trimming pared 3 bases from V and 9 bases from J, leaving 15 bases between. The CDR3 bases are TGTGCCAGCAGTGAGGGCGGAAGGAGGCTTTCACCCCTCCACTTT. Amino acid sequence: CASSEGGRRLSPLHF.